This TCR beta chain was identified during a study of regulatory T cells in long-lasting Graves disease. This CDR3 region has 15 residues. The germline CDR1 and CDR2 sequences are MNHEY and SMNVEV (reference sequence). As for time point: newly diagnosed GD, antithyroid drugs for less than 3 months. PBMCs provided the RNA from which the TCR library was made. Only one count was recorded for this clonotype. Its target is unknown. Library construction for TCR beta used iRepertoire HTBI primers and Arm-PCR of CDR3 regions. MiXCR, applied by TCRdb to the multiplex PCR reads, yields one record per CDR3 protein. The sample has a few hundred thousand distinct CDR3 sequences, approximately 15% seen once. Study-wide results and limits: Newly diagnosed patients had higher TCR diversity than persistent Graves' patients did.

Another study also made use of these data, one on T cells in Graves' hyperthyroidism and ophthalmopathy. That work contributes: Graves' hyperthyroidism was deemed stable given no ophthalmopathy progression within 18 months. The hyperthyroidism was newly diagnosed and had lasted under 2 months; the patients were aged 18 to 65.

The input for sequencing was peripheral blood mononuclear cells (PBMCs), taken at new diagnosis, from a patient treated with antithyroid drugs. The gene calls are TRBV27 and TRBJ2-3; TRBD2 might be the D (6 bases). The J call is in doubt because the DNA end fits TRBJ2-1 better. This clonotype was sampled from a man between 35 and 55 years old with Graves disease. The CDR3 sequence is CASSPLSTSRTEQFF. DNA of the CDR3: TGTGCCAGCAGTCCTTTGTCGACTAGTAGAACTGAGCAGTTCTTC.